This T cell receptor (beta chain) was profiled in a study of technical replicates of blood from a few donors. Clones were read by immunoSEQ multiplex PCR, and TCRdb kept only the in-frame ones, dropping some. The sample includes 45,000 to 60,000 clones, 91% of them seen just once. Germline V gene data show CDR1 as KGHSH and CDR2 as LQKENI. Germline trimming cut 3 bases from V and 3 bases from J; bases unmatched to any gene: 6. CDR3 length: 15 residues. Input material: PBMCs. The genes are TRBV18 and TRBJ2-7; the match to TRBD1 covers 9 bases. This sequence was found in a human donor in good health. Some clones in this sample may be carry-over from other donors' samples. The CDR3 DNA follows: TGTGCCAGCTCACCTGGACCGGGACAGGGCTACGAGCAGTACTTC. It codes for CASSPGPGQGYEQYF.